These T cell receptor beta chains were read from a single sample in a study of T-cell reconstitution after alpha-beta-depleted transplantation in children. A single record per CDR3 protein comes from TCRdb applying MiXCR to the PCR reads. Here the sample spans 550,000 to 800,000 distinct CDR3 sequences, 10% to 15% being singletons. Here the sequenced sample was PBMCs, taken before TCRalphabeta/CD19-depleted stem cell transplant. The receptors were sampled from a girl aged 2-9 years with congenital amegakaryocytic thrombocytopenia, due to receive a stem cell transplant. Both conserved end residues are part of each CDR3. Fields, in order: V gene, clone size, D gene, J gene, CDR3 protein, CDR3 DNA. D genes are given only for firm matches. Clone size appears in some rows only: once, few, many, or a class for an expanded clone.

TRBV6-2/TRBV6-3	-	-	TRBJ1-5	CASSYSGRVEPQHF	TGTGCCAGCAGTTACTCGGGCAGGGTAGAGCCCCAGCATTTT
TRBV5-1	-	TRBD2	TRBJ2-7	CASSWKTGGGLAGPPYEQYF	TGCGCCAGCAGCTGGAAGACAGGGGGAGGACTAGCGGGACCCCCTTACGAGCAGTACTTC
TRBV28	-	-	TRBJ1-6	CASSPGGAGYNSPLHF	TGTGCCAGCAGTCCCGGGGGGGCTGGCTATAATTCACCCCTCCACTTT
TRBV6-1	-	TRBD2	TRBJ2-7	CASSEGLAGAITSFEQYF	TGTGCCAGCAGTGAAGGGTTAGCGGGAGCCATTACTTCCTTCGAGCAGTACTTC
TRBV5-1	few	-	TRBJ1-1	CASSLIGENTEAFF	TGCGCCAGCAGCTTGATCGGGGAAAACACTGAAGCTTTCTTT
TRBV15	few	-	TRBJ2-7	CATSRSKEARYSYEQYF	TGTGCCACCAGCAGATCCAAAGAGGCCAGATACTCCTACGAGCAGTACTTC
TRBV11-3	-	TRBD1	TRBJ2-2	CASSQDRTGNTGELFF	TGTGCCAGCAGCCAAGACCGGACAGGGAACACCGGGGAGCTGTTTTTT
TRBV29-1	many	TRBD1	TRBJ2-2	CSRGQGYEVDTGELFF	TGCAGCAGGGGACAGGGATACGAGGTGGACACCGGGGAGCTGTTTTTT
TRBV20-1	many	TRBD2	TRBJ2-7	CSAPASGRAFGEQYF	TGCAGTGCTCCCGCTAGCGGGAGGGCCTTTGGCGAGCAGTACTTC
TRBV7-9	few	TRBD1	TRBJ2-7	CASSVGQGPYEQYF	TGTGCCAGCAGCGTAGGACAGGGACCCTACGAGCAGTACTTC
TRBV7-8	-	TRBD2	TRBJ2-1	CASSDPSGSYNEQFF	TGTGCCAGCAGCGACCCTAGCGGGAGCTACAATGAGCAGTTCTTC
TRBV10-2	-	TRBD2	TRBJ2-7	CASSLASGKYEQYF	TGCGCCAGCAGTCTCGCTAGCGGGAAGTACGAGCAGTACTTC
TRBV24-1	-	-	TRBJ2-1	CATSPGDQGPTRDEQFF	TGTGCCACCAGTCCTGGGGATCAGGGCCCGACTAGAGATGAGCAGTTCTTC
TRBV29-1	many	-	TRBJ2-5	CSVELGPYQETQYF	TGCAGCGTTGAATTGGGACCGTACCAAGAGACCCAGTACTTC
TRBV12-3/TRBV12-4	few	-	TRBJ1-6	CASNQFGNSPLHF	TGTGCCAGCAACCAATTTGGAAATTCACCCCTCCACTTT
TRBV20-1	many	TRBD2	TRBJ2-1	CSAREFFAREGNYNEQFF	TGCAGTGCTAGAGAATTTTTCGCGCGGGAGGGCAACTACAATGAGCAGTTCTTC